This T cell receptor beta chain was documented in a study of T cell responses to AZD1222 COVID-19 vaccine. Repertoires were generated with immunoSEQ multiplex PCR, while TCRdb's copy carries only in-frame clones and drops some. The sample lists around 110,000 clones, more than 65% seen once, with roughly 9% in the top ten. The V end lost 6 bases, the J end lost 0 bases, and 6 bases lay between the germline ends. Germline-derived CDR1 and CDR2 are KGHSH and LQKENI. This CDR3 comprises 13 residues. The sample in question was peripheral blood, obtained on day 0 of AZD1222 vaccination. The clonotype was recovered from an adult in good health. The chain carries TRBV18 and TRBJ2-1; the D is unclear. CDR3 bases: TGTGCCAGCTCCTTAAGCTCCTACAATGAGCAGTTCTTC. Protein: CASSLSSYNEQFF.